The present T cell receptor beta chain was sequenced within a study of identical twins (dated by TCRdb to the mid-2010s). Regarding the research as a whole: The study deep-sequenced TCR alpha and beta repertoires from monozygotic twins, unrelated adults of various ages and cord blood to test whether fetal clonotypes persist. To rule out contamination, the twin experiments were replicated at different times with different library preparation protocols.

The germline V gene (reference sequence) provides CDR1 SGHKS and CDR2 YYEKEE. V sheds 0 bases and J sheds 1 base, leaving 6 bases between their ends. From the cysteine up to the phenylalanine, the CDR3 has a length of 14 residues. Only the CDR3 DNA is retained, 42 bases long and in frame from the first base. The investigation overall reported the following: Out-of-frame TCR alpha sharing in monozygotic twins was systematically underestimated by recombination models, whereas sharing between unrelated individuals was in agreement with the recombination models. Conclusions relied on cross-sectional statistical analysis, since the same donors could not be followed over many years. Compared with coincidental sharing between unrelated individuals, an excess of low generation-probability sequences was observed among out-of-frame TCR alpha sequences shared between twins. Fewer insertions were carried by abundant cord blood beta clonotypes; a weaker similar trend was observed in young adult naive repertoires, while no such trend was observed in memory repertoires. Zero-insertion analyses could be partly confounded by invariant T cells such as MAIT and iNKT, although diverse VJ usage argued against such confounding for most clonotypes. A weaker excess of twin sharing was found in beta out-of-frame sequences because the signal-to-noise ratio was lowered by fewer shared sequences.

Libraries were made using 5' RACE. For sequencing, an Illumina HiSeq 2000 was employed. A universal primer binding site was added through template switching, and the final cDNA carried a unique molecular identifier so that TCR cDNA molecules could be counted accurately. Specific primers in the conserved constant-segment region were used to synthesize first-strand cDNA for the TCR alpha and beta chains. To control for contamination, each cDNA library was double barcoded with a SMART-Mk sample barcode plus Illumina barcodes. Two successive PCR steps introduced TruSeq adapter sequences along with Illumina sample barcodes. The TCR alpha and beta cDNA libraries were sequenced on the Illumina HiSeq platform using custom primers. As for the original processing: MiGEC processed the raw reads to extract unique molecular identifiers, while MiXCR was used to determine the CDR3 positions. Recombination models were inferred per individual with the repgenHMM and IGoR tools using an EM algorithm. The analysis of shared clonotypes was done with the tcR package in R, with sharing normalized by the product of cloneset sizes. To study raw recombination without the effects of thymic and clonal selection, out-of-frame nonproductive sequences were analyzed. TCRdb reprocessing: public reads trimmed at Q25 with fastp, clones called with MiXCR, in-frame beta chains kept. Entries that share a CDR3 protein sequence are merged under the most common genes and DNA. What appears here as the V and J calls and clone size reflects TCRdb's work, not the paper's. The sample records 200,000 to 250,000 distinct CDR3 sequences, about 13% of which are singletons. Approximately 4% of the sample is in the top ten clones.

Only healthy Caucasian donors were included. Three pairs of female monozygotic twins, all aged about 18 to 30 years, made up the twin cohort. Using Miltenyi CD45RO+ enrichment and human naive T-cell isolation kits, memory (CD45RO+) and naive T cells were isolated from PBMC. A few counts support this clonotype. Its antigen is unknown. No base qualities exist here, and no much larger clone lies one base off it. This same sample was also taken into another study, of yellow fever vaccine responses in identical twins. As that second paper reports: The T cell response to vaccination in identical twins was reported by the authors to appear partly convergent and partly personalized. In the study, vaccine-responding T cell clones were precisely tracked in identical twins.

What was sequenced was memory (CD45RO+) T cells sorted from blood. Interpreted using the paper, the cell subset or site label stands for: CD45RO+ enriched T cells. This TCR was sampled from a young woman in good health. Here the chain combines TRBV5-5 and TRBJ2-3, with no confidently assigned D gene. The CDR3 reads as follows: CASSLDTRTDTQYF. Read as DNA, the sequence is TGTGCCAGCAGCTTGGACACACGCACAGATACGCAGTATTTT.